This entry lists 28 T cell receptor beta chains sequenced from one sample in a study of T cells in Graves' hyperthyroidism and ophthalmopathy. Amplified regions were TCR beta CDR3 sequences from RNA transcripts. TCR CDR3 underwent first-round RT-PCR with the HTBI primer set. Each CDR3 protein is one row after TCRdb ran MiXCR on the multiplex PCR reads. Of around 520,000 distinct CDR3 sequences listed, around 22% are singletons. Sequenced input: blood. The receptor set was obtained from a young woman with Graves' ophthalmopathy.

As regards this clonotype: This may come from a read error, since a much larger clone is one base off. J is TRBJ2-2 and V is TRBV7-3, with 11 bases matching TRBD1. The V segment lost 4 bases and the J segment 5 bases; nucleotides outside the gene matches: 0. Germline CDR1 is SGHTA and CDR2 is FQGTGA. The CDR3 contains 14 residues. Here the CDR3 reads CASSWDRGTGELFF. The CDR3 DNA reads as TGTGCCAGCAGCTGGGACAGGGGGACCGGGGAGCTGTTTTTT. The entire variable domain, with the rest obtained from reference TRBV7-3 and TRBJ2-2, is as follows: GAGVSQTPSNKVTEKGKYVELRCDPISGHTALYWYRQSLGQGPEFLIYFQGTGAADDSGLPNDRFFAVRPEGSVSTLKIQRTERGDSAVYLCASSWDRGTGELFFGEGSRLTVL.

The V and J genes are TRBV18 and TRBJ1-5; D unresolved. CDR1 is KGHSH and CDR2 is LQKENI in the germline V gene. The V end lost 3 bases, the J end lost 6 bases, and 12 bases lay between the germline ends. The CDR3 extends over 14 amino acids. The CDR3 coding sequence is TGTGCCAGCTCACCCCGGGAGCTCGGTCAGCCCCAGCATTTT. As protein: CASSPRELGQPQHF.

This clonotype occurred many times. The chain recombines TRBV6-8 with TRBJ2-7, with 8 positions matching TRBD1. The V and J ends lost 8 bases and 4 bases, in that order; junction bases with no gene match: 10. Germline assignment: CDR1 MNHGY and CDR2 SAAAGT. The CDR3 length is 14 residues. The CDR3 region has the DNA TGTGCCAGCGCTCGGGACAGGAGGTCTTACGAGCAGTACTTC. Amino acid sequence: CASARDRRSYEQYF.

This clonotype was observed many times. The chain is built from TRBV27 and TRBJ1-2; D possibly corresponds to TRBD1 (5 bases). CDR1 MNHEY and CDR2 SMNVEV come from the germline V gene (reference sequence). The V gene lost 5 bases and the J gene lost 2 bases, with 12 bases spanning the gap. The CDR3 spans 14 residues. DNA for the CDR3: TGTGCCAGCAGTCCAGGGCAGGCAAACTATGGCTACACCTTC. Its protein is CASSPGQANYGYTF.

Many counts were recorded for this clonotype. The chain couples TRBV4-2 to TRBJ2-5, with D possibly matching TRBD2 (5 bases). Trimming removed 2 bases at V and 5 bases at J, with 15 bases between. This CDR3 comprises 15 residues. In germline, CDR1 is LGHNA, CDR2 YNFKEQ. CDR3: CASSQPSKGGETQYF. As DNA, the CDR3 is TGTGCCAGCAGCCAACCTAGCAAGGGCGGGGAGACCCAGTACTTC.

This clonotype was detected many times. This chain connects TRBV12-3 or TRBV12-4 to TRBJ2-6, with no clear D. V lost 6 bases and J 0 bases, leaving 12 bases between the germline ends. This CDR3 comprises 16 residues. The CDR3 nucleotides are TGTGCCAGCAGCCCTGGGGTCGTCTCTGGGGCCAACGTCCTGACTTTC. This sequence encodes CASSPGVVSGANVLTF.

This clonotype came up a few times. Mismatch with germline at one junction end may stem from a read error. The rearrangement links TRBV2 to TRBJ2-4; D could derive from TRBD1 or TRBD2 (6 bases each). Germline lookup yields CDR1 SNHLY and CDR2 FYNNEI. The CDR3 sequence is 15 residues long. The chain's CDR3 is CASSDLRGGRNIKYF. As DNA, the CDR3 is TGTGCCAGCAGTGATCTTAGAGGGGGGCGAAACATTAAGTACTTC.

The genes are TRBV7-9 and TRBJ2-2, with a tentative D call TRBD1 (6 bases). The CDR3 totals 15 residues. V shed 4 bases and J shed 0 bases, with 9 bases lying between them. CDR1 is SEHNR, CDR2 FQNEAQ, per germline (reference sequence). The CDR3 loop reads CASSYGTPNTGELFF. CDR3 DNA sequence: TGTGCCAGCAGCTACGGGACACCGAACACCGGGGAGCTGTTTTTT.

This clonotype was observed many times. The rearrangement joins TRBV27 to TRBJ2-7, with TRBD2 matching over 7 bases. CDR3 length equals 13 residues. Germline V gives CDR1 MNHEY, CDR2 SMNVEV (reference sequence). The trim removed 6 bases at V and 0 bases at J, leaving 2 bases unmatched. For the CDR3, the DNA is TGTGCCAGCAGGGAGCGGGGCTCCTACGAGCAGTACTTC. As protein: CASRERGSYEQYF.

This clonotype was detected a few times. This chain joins TRBV12-3 or TRBV12-4 and TRBJ2-7; D remains ambiguous. CDR3 size: 13 residues. Between the trimmed V and J ends, which lost 8 bases and 3 bases, there was a span of 14 bases. The CDR3 sequence is CASQVLRFYEQYF. In DNA, the CDR3 is TGTGCCAGCCAAGTTCTGCGATTCTACGAGCAGTACTTC.

About this clonotype: The missing conserved phenylalanine or tryptophan at the end of this CDR3 makes a read error likely. Written as DNA, the CDR3 is TGTGCCAGCAGTTCGGGACGGAGCTACGAGCAGTACTCC. This encodes CASSSGRSYEQYS. This rearrangement joins TRBV12-3 or TRBV12-4 to TRBJ2-7; possibly TRBD1 or TRBD2 for D (5 bases each). Trimming removed 4 bases from V and 3 bases from J, with 10 bases in between. The CDR3 sequence is 13 residues long.

In its sample, this clonotype was seen many times. The CDR3 sequence is CSVEGAGETQYF. The CDR3 bases are TGCAGCGTTGAGGGGGCGGGTGAGACCCAGTACTTC. This chain joins TRBV29-1 and TRBJ2-5, with a weak D call TRBD1 (6 bases). In germline, CDR1 is SQVTM, CDR2 ANQGSEA. The CDR3 sequence is 12 residues long. Trimming pared 3 bases from V and 5 bases from J, leaving 10 bases between.

This clonotype was found many times. The chain uses TRBV6-1 and TRBJ2-4; no firm D call. Between the trimmed V and J ends, which lost 5 bases and 1 base, there was a span of 12 bases. The CDR3 totals 15 residues. The V gene's germline CDR1 is MNHNS and CDR2 SASEGT. In DNA form, the CDR3 reads TGTGCCAGCAGTAGGTGGTCGGACGCCAAAAACATTCAGTACTTC. It specifies CASSRWSDAKNIQYF.

The chain links TRBV11-2 to TRBJ2-2; TRBD2 is a possible D gene (5 bases). V lost 8 bases and J lost 5, with 15 bases in between. The CDR3 spans 14 residues. Germline V lookup: CDR1 SGHAT, CDR2 FQNNGV. CDR3 protein: CASSSPGDTGELFF. The CDR3 coding sequence is TGTGCCAGCTCTTCCCCCGGGGATACCGGGGAGCTGTTTTTT.

This clonotype was picked up a small number of times. The rearrangement joins TRBV19 to TRBJ1-3; a weak D match, TRBD1 (5 bases). V was clipped by 8 bases and J by 0 bases, with 14 bases between them. The germline gives CDR1 LNHDA, CDR2 SQIVND (reference sequence). The CDR3 is 15 residues long. The DNA for the CDR3 is TGTGCCAGTTGTGACAGACCCTCCTCTGGAAACACCATATATTTT. This gives the protein CASCDRPSSGNTIYF.

The gene calls are TRBV6-1 and TRBJ1-1; 9 bases are a match to TRBD1. Germline-derived CDR1 and CDR2 are MNHNS and SASEGT. The CDR3 extends over 16 amino acids. The J segment lost 5 bases and the V segment lost 6 bases, leaving 13 bases of the junction unmatched. CDR3 region: CASRGTGGRVGTEAFF. The CDR3 nucleotides are TGTGCCAGCAGGGGAACAGGGGGCAGAGTTGGGACTGAAGCTTTCTTT.

This chain connects TRBV6-1 to TRBJ2-2; D is perhaps TRBD1 (6 bases). CDR1 is MNHNS and CDR2 is SASEGT in the germline V gene. CDR3 length equals 14 residues. V shed 10 bases and J shed 3 bases, with 15 bases lying between them. DNA for the CDR3: TGTGCCACCACCGCAGGGGATTACACCGGGGAGCTGTTTTTT. Translation gives CATTAGDYTGELFF.

This clonotype appeared many times. The rearrangement uses TRBV6-1 and TRBJ1-1; 7 bases are a match to TRBD1. The CDR3 extends over 12 amino acids. V lost 6 bases, J lost 10 bases, and 8 bases stayed unmatched. The germline V gene encodes CDR1 MNHNS and CDR2 SASEGT. CDR3 nucleotide sequence: TGTGCCAGCAGCGACAGGGCCGACCGAGCTTTCTTT. As protein: CASSDRADRAFF.

This clonotype was observed many times. J is TRBJ1-6 and V is TRBV12-3 or TRBV12-4, with D possibly TRBD1 on 6 matching bases. Trimming took off 3 bases at V and 9 bases at J, with 12 bases between the two ends. The CDR3 is 14 residues long. In nucleotides, the CDR3 is TGTGCCAGCAGTTTCATGGGGGCCCCTTCACCCCTCCACTTT. This translates into CASSFMGAPSPLHF.

This clonotype has at least ten counts. The chain links TRBV20-1 to TRBJ1-5; maybe TRBD1 (5 bases). CDR1 and CDR2 (germline): DFQATT, SNEGSKA (reference sequence). The germline V and J ends were trimmed by 2 bases and 4 bases, with 12 bases remaining between them. The CDR3 is 14 amino acids. This CDR3 is CSARRGEGNQPQHF. As DNA, the CDR3 is TGCAGTGCTAGAAGGGGTGAGGGAAATCAGCCCCAGCATTTT.

This clonotype has ten or more counts. The chain combines TRBV28 with TRBJ2-6; 8 bases match TRBD1. V lost 9 bases to trimming and J lost 0 bases; unmatched junction nucleotides: 16. There are 19 residues in the CDR3. Germline lookup yields CDR1 MDHEN and CDR2 SYDVKM. CDR3 residues: CASGGTGIFGSSGANVLTF. CDR3 sequence (DNA): TGTGCCAGTGGGGGGACAGGAATCTTCGGAAGCTCTGGGGCCAACGTCCTGACTTTC.

The chain has TRBV6-1 and TRBJ1-5, with 7 bases matching TRBD1. The germline CDR1 and CDR2 sequences are MNHNS and SASEGT. There are 17 residues in the CDR3. Losses at the gene ends were 2 bases for V and 2 bases for J; bases not matched to a gene: 9. As DNA, the CDR3 is TGTGCCAGCAGTGAACTCTACGAGGGGGCAGGCAATCAGCCCCAGCATTTT. Translation: CASSELYEGAGNQPQHF.

This rearrangement joins TRBV20-1 to TRBJ1-5; D is undetermined. The CDR3 has 13 residues. Germline V gene data show CDR1 as DFQATT and CDR2 as SNEGSKA (reference sequence). V was trimmed by 6 bases and J by 7 bases, leaving 16 bases between them. CDR3 nucleotides: TGCAGTGCCCGAACGGGTCTCGGACAGCCCCAGCATTTT. This encodes CSARTGLGQPQHF.

This clonotype was seen a few times. The genes are TRBV7-9 and TRBJ2-5; 8 nucleotides line up with TRBD1. The CDR3 length is 16 residues. Germline-derived CDR1 and CDR2 are SEHNR and FQNEAQ (reference sequence). The V and J ends lost 5 bases and 2 bases, in that order; junction bases with no gene match: 10. The CDR3 nucleotides are TGTGCCAGCAGCCACCGAGGGACAGGTCGACAAGAGACCCAGTACTTC. Translating gives CASSHRGTGRQETQYF.

Ten or more counts support this clonotype. The CDR3 DNA sequence: TGTGCCAGCAGCTCCAACAGGGGGGACGAGCAGTACTTC. This gives the protein CASSSNRGDEQYF. V gene TRBV11-2 combines with J gene TRBJ2-7; TRBD1 matches at 8 bases. This CDR3 spans 13 amino acids. The V gene end was trimmed by 4 bases and the J gene end by 5 bases; junction bases not matched to a gene: 4. Germline V CDR1 and CDR2: SGHAT, FQNNGV.

The rearrangement joins TRBV10-3 to TRBJ1-3, with a weak D call TRBD1 (6 bases). The CDR3 spans 15 residues. V was shortened by 7 bases and J by 2 bases, with 15 bases between the two germline ends. Germline CDR1 and CDR2: ENHRY and SYGVKD. This CDR3 is CAITTTAGAGNTIYF. For the CDR3, the DNA is TGTGCCATCACCACCACCGCAGGGGCTGGAAACACCATATATTTT.

This clonotype was detected a few times. A much larger clone lies one base from this, so it may be a read error. This likely comes from a read error, as the CDR3 has no conserved phenylalanine or tryptophan at its end. CDR3 protein: CASSGRTPNRGGDTGELFV. CDR3 coding DNA: TGTGCCAGCAGCGGCAGGACACCGAACAGGGGAGGTGACACCGGGGAGCTGTTTGTT. The chain recombines TRBV11-2 with TRBJ2-2; a possible D gene is TRBD1 (7 bases). Per the germline V gene, CDR1 is SGHAT and CDR2 is FQNNGV. This CDR3 has 19 amino acids. Trimming left V 5 bases short and J 3 bases short, with 25 bases between.

With respect to this clonotype: A read error may be the cause here, since a much bigger clone is one base away. The chain has TRBV12-3 or TRBV12-4 and TRBJ2-5, with D possibly TRBD2 on 6 matching bases. This CDR3 has 15 residues. CDR3 region: CAGSLSGLAIDTQYF. Written as DNA, the CDR3 is TGTGCCGGCAGTTTATCGGGGCTAGCGATCGACACCCAGTACTTC.